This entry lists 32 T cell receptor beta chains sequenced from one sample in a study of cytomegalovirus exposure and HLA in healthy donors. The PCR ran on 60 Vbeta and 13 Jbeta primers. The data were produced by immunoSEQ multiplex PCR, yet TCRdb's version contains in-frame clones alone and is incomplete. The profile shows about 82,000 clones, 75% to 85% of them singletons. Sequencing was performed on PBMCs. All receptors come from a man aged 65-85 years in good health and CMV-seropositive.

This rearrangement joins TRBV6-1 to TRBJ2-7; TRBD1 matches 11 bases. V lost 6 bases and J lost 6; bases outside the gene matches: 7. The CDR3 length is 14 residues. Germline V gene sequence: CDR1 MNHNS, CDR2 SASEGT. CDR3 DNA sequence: TGTGCCAGCAGCGGACAGGGGGCGTCGGGCGAGCAGTACTTC. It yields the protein CASSGQGASGEQYF.

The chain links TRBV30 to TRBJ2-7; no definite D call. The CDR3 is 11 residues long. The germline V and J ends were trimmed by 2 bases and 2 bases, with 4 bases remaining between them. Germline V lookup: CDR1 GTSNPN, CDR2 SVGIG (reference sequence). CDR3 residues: CAWSSAYEQYF. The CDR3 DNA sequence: TGTGCCTGGAGTTCAGCCTACGAGCAGTACTTC.

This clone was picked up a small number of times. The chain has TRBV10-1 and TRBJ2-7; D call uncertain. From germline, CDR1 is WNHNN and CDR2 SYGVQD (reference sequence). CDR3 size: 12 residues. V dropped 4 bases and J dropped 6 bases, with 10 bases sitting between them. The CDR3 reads CASSVNLIEQYF. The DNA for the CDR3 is TGCGCCAGCAGTGTTAATTTAATCGAGCAGTACTTC.

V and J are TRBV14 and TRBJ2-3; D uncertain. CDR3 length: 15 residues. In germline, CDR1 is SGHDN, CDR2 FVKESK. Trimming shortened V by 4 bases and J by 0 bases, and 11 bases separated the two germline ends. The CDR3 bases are TGTGCCAGCAGCCCGGTGGGCAGCAGCACAGATACGCAGTATTTT. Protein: CASSPVGSSTDTQYF.

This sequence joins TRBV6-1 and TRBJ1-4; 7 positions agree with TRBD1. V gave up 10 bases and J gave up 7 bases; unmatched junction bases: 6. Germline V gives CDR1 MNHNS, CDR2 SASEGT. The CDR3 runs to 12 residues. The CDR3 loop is CATLGDSEKLFF. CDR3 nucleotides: TGTGCCACATTAGGGGACAGTGAAAAACTGTTTTTT.

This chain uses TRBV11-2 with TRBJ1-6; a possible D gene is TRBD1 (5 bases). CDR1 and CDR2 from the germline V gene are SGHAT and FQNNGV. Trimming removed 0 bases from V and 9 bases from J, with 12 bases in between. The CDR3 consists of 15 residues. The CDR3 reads CASSLDGGLGSPLHF. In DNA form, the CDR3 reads TGTGCCAGCAGCTTAGACGGGGGACTCGGTTCACCCCTCCACTTT.

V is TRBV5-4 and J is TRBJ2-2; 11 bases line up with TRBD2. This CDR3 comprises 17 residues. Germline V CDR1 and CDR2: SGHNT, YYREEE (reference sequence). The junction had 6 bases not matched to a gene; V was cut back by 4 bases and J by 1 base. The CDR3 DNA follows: TGTGCCAGCAGCACCCGACTAGCGGGATTGAACACCGGGGAGCTGTTTTTT. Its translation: CASSTRLAGLNTGELFF. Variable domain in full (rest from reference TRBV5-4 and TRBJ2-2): ETGVTQSPTHLIKTRGQQVTLRCSSQSGHNTVSWYQQALGQGPQFIFQYYREEENGRGNFPPRFSGLQFPNYSSELNVNALELDDSALYLCASSTRLAGLNTGELFFGEGSRLTVL.

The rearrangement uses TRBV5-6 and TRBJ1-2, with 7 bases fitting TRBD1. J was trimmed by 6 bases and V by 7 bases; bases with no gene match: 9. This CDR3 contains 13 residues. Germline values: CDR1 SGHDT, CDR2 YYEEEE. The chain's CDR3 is CASQEGAGHGYTF. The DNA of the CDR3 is TGTGCCAGCCAAGAGGGGGCAGGGCATGGCTACACCTTC.

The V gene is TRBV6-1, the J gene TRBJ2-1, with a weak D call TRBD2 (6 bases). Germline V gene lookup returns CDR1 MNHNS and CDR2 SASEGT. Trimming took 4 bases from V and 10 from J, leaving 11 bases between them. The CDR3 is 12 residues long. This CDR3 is CASSGLGREQFF. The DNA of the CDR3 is TGTGCCAGCAGTGGCCTGGGGAGGGAGCAGTTCTTC.

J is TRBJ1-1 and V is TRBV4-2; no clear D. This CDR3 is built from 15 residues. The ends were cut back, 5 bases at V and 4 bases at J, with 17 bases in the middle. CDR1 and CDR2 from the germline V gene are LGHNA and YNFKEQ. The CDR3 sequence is CASSTTPNLVTEAFF. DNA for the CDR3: TGTGCCAGCAGCACGACACCGAACTTAGTCACTGAAGCTTTCTTT.

The CDR3 bases are TGTGCCAGCATTGGACGGAACGGGGAAAATGAGCAGTTCTTC. Amino acids: CASIGRNGENEQFF. This rearrangement joins TRBV6-1 to TRBJ2-1; tentatively, D is TRBD2 (5 bases). The CDR3 sequence is 14 residues long. V lost 7 bases, J lost 7 bases, and 17 bases lay in between. CDR1 is MNHNS, CDR2 SASEGT, per germline.

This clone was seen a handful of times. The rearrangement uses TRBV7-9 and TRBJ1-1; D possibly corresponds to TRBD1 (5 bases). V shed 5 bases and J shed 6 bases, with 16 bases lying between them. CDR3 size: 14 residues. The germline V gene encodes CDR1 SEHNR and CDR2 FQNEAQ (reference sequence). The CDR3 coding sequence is TGTGCCAGCAGCCCCTCAGGAGCGGGGGCTGAAGCTTTCTTT. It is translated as CASSPSGAGAEAFF.

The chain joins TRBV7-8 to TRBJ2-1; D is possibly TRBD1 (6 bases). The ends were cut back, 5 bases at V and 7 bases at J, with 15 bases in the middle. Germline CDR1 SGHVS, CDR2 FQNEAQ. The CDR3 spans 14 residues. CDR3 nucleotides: TGTGCCAGCAGCGAAAACAGGGTGTTTAATGAGCAGTTCTTC. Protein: CASSENRVFNEQFF.

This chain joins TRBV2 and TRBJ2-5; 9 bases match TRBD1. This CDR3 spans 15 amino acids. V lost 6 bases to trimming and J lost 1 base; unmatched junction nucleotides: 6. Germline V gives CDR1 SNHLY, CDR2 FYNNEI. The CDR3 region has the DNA TGTGCCAGCAGGCTACCGACAGGGGGCCAAGAGACCCAGTACTTC. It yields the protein CASRLPTGGQETQYF.

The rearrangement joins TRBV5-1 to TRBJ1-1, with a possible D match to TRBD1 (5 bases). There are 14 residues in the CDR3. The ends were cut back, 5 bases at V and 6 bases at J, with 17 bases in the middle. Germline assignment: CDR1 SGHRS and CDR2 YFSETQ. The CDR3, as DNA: TGCGCCAGCAGGGAGGGGCCCGTAGGGTCTGAAGCTTTCTTT. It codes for CASREGPVGSEAFF.

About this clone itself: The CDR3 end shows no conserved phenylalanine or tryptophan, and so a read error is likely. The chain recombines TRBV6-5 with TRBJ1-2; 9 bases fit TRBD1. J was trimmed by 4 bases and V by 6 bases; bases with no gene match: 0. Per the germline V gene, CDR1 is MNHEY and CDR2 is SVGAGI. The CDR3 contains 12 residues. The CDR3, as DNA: TGTGCCAGCAGACAGGGGGCCTATGGCTACACCGTC. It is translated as CASRQGAYGYTV.

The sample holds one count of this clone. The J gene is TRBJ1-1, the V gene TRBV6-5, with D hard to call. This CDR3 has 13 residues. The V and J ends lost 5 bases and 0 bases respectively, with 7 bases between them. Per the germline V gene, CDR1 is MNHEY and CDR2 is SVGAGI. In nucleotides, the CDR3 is TGTGCCAGCAGTGGACTCTTGAACACTGAAGCTTTCTTT. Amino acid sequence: CASSGLLNTEAFF.

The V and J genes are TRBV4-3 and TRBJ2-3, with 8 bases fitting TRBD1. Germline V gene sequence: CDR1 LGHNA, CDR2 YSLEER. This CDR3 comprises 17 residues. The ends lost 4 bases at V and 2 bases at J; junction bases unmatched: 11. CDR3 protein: CASSLALDRAVTDTQYF. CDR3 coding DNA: TGCGCCAGCAGCCTTGCCCTGGACAGGGCCGTCACAGATACGCAGTATTTT.

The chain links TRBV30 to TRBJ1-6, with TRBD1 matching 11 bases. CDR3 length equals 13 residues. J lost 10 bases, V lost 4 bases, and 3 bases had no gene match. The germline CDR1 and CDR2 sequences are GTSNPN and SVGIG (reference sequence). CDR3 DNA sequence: TGTGCCTGGACCGGACAGGGGGCATCACCCCTCCACTTT. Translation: CAWTGQGASPLHF.

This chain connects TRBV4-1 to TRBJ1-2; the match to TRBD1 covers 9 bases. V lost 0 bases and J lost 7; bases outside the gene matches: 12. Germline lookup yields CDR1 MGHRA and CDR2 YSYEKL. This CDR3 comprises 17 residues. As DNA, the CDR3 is TGCGCCAGCAGCCAAGATCAATTTACAGGGGGCGGTGGTGGCTACACCTTC. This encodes CASSQDQFTGGGGGYTF.

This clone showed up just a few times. CDR3 nucleotides: TGTGCCAGCAGCTTGTTTGGGACTAGCGCCTCCTACGAGCAGTACTTC. Amino acid sequence: CASSLFGTSASYEQYF. The gene calls are TRBV5-5 and TRBJ2-7; 10 bases are shared with TRBD2. V lost 1 base to trimming and J lost 0 bases; unmatched junction nucleotides: 4. Germline lookup yields CDR1 SGHKS and CDR2 YYEKEE (reference sequence). This CDR3 is 16 amino acids long.

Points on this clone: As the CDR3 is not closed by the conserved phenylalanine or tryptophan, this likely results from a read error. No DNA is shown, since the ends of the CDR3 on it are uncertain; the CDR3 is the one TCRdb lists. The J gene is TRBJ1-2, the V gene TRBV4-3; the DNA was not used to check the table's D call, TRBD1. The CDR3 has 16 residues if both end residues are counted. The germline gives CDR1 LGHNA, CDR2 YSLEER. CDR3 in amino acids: CASSQFTWTGAYGHTV.

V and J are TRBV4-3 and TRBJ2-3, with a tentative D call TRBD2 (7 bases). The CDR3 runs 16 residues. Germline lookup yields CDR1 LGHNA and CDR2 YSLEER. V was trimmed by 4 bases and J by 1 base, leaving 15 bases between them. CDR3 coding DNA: TGCGCCAGCAGCCCCGTAGGGGGGGGCGGCACAGATACGCAGTATTTT. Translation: CASSPVGGGGTDTQYF.

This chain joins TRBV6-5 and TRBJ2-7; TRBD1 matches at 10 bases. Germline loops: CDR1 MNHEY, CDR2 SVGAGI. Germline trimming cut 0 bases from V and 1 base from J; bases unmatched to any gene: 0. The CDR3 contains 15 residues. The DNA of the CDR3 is TGTGCCAGCAGTTACTCGGACAGGGGGTCCTACGAGCAGTACTTC. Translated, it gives CASSYSDRGSYEQYF.

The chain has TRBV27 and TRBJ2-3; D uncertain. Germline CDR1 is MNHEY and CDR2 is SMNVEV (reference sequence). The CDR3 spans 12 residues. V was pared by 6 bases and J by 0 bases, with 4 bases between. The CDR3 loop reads CASSGSTDTQYF. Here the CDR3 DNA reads TGTGCCAGCAGCGGGAGCACAGATACGCAGTATTTT.

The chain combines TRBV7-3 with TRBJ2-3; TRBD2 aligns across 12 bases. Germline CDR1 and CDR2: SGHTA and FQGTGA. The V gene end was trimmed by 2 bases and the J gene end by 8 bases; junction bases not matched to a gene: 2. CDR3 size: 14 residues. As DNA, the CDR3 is TGTGCCAGCAGCTTACTGACTAGCGGGGGTACGCAGTATTTT. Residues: CASSLLTSGGTQYF. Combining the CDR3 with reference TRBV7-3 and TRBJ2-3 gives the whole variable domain GAGVSQTPSNKVTEKGKYVELRCDPISGHTALYWYRQSLGQGPEFLIYFQGTGAADDSGLPNDRFFAVRPEGSVSTLKIQRTERGDSAVYLCASSLLTSGGTQYFGPGTRLTVL.

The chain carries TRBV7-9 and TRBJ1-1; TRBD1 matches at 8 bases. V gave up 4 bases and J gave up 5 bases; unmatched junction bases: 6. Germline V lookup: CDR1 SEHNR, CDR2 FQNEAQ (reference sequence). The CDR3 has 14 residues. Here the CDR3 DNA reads TGTGCCAGCAGCTCAAGGGACAGGTCGACTGAAGCTTTCTTT. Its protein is CASSSRDRSTEAFF.

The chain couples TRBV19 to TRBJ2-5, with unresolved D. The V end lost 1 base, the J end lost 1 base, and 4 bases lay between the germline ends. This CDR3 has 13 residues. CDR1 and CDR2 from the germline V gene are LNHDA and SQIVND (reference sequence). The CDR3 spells CASSIVLQETQYF. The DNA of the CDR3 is TGTGCCAGTAGTATAGTCCTCCAAGAGACCCAGTACTTC.

The CDR3 is CASSRQTGELFF. CDR3 DNA sequence: TGTGCCAGCTCACGGCAGACCGGGGAGCTGTTTTTT. The chain uses TRBV18 and TRBJ2-2; no clear D gene. V was trimmed by 4 bases and J by 5 bases, leaving 5 bases between them. This CDR3 contains 12 residues. Per the germline V gene, CDR1 is KGHSH and CDR2 is LQKENI.

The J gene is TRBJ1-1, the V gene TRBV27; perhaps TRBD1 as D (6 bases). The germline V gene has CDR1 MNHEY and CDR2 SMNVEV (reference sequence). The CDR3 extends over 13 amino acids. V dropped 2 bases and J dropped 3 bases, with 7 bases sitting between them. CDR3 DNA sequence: TGTGCCAGCAGTTTAAGGGGGTACACTGAAGCTTTCTTT. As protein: CASSLRGYTEAFF.

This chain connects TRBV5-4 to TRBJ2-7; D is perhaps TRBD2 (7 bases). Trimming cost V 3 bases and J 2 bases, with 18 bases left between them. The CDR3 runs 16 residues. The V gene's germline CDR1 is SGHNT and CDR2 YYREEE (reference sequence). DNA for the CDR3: TGTGCCAGCAGCTGGGGGGGGCAGGGGAGTGCCTACGAGCAGTACTTC. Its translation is CASSWGGQGSAYEQYF.

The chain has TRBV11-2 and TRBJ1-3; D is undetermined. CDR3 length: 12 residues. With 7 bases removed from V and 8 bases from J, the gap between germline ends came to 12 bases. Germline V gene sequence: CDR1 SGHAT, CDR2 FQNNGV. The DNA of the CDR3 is TGTGCCAGCACCCTGCTCCGAGACACCATATATTTT. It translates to CASTLLRDTIYF.